The clone carrying this T cell receptor (beta chain) was seen at least ten times. The source of the sample is a study of prognosis after radiotherapy for stage I lung cancer. Study information: In this cohort, every patient with non-small cell lung cancer was regarded as medically inoperable. Median age was approximately 79 years (roughly 50 to 95) among more than 10 men and over 5 women. SBRT was given in 3 to 5 fractions at a biologically effective dose of at least 100 Gy as radiotherapy. Progression was not significant in approximately 15 patients, whereas four developed distant metastases (median around 7 months) after radiotherapy.

Germline CDR1 and CDR2: MNHEY and SMNVEV (reference sequence). There are 15 residues in the CDR3. V was trimmed by 4 bases and J by 7 bases, leaving 19 bases between them. TCR beta CDR3 amplification from genomic DNA was performed by two-round multiplex PCR. First-round PCR amplification was performed with primers specific to each TRBV and TRBJ gene. One entry per CDR3 protein, called by TCRdb with MiXCR from the multiplex PCR reads. This table holds 26,000 or so distinct CDR3 sequences, 30% found once. Sequenced here: PBMCs, sampled before or after stereotactic body radiation therapy (not recorded which). This sequence originates from a donor over 45 with non-small cell lung cancer. The chain employs TRBV27 and TRBJ2-5; TRBD1 or TRBD2 may be the D gene (5 bases each). Here the CDR3 DNA reads TGTGCCAGCAGTTCCTCCGGGACGCCCTCGGGGACCCAGTACTTC. Protein product: CASSSSGTPSGTQYF.